This T cell receptor beta chain was sequenced during a study of Ad26.COV2.S vaccination and SARS-CoV-2 variants. Whole-study findings and limits: While placebo recipients had lower spike-specific TCR breadth, vaccine recipients had more.

Documented treatment: around 19 received Ad26.COV2.S at low or high dose, single or two shots; about 5 received placebo; per-sample allocation not given. At day 63 after the first vaccine or placebo injection, samples were drawn. Boston supplied an adult donor aged 18-55 years. Some clones are missing from TCRdb's copy, which holds only in-frame ones; the method was immunoSEQ multiplex PCR. The sample lists about 430,000 clones, 75% to 95% occurring once. Germline V gene lookup returns CDR1 LGHNA and CDR2 YSLEER. The CDR3 contains 15 residues. The V end was cut by 0 bases, the J end by 1 base, with 9 bases between. As to this clone: Its cognate antigen is unknown.

Sample: peripheral blood, taken in a trial of Ad26.COV2.S vaccine versus placebo. This receptor was obtained from a person aged 18-60 years who received the Ad26.COV2.S COVID-19 vaccine or a placebo. This rearrangement joins TRBV4-3 to TRBJ1-1, with D possibly TRBD1 on 5 matching bases. CDR3 region: CASSQDRAPNTEAFF. DNA of the CDR3: TGCGCCAGCAGCCAAGACAGGGCTCCGAACACTGAAGCTTTCTTT.